The T cell receptor beta chain under discussion was sequenced for a study of CD8 T cells in ankylosing spondylitis. Trimming took 10 bases from V and 7 from J; bases not matched to a gene: 3. This CDR3 is built from 13 residues. Per the germline V gene, CDR1 is LNHDA and CDR2 is SQIVND (reference sequence). Study results and caveats: Disease-associated clones were CD8+ and fairly uncommon in peripheral blood. In ankylosing spondylitis patients, matched synovial fluid reportedly showed significant enrichment of disease-linked clones.

This clonotype was counted once. Its antigen is still unknown. Preparation of TCR beta libraries was done by quantitative 5'-RACE with molecular barcodes. TCRdb analysed the 5' RACE reads with MiXCR anew, one entry per CDR3 protein. The sample carries around 320,000 distinct CDR3 sequences, roughly 20% recorded once. This receptor was identified in a female donor with ankylosing spondylitis or in good health (not recorded which). The chain carries TRBV19 and TRBJ2-1; 14 bases agree with TRBD2. The sequencing input was blood, either unsorted or a sorted T cell fraction (not recorded which). The CDR3 sequence: CATWTSGRNEQFF. The CDR3 DNA is TGTGCCACCTGGACTAGCGGGAGGAATGAGCAGTTCTTC.